The 30 T cell receptor beta chains presented below share a single source sample, sequenced in a study of human T cells and chemical hapten exposure. Time point: patch test 2, 6 weeks after DPC sensitization. The treatment denotes: therapeutic diphenylcyclopropenone sensitization with weekly scalp DPC. TCRdb recomputed calls from the RACE reads with MiXCR, one row per CDR3 protein. The sample contains about 70,000 distinct CDR3 sequences, about 9% of which appear only once. This specimen was whole blood, taken in connection with sensitization to the hapten diphenylcyclopropenone (DPC). Every receptor here comes from a woman between 45 and 60 years old with alopecia areata. Some clones in this sample may be carry-over from other donors' samples.

This clonotype was counted only a few times. V and J are TRBV14 and TRBJ1-3, with a possible D match to TRBD1 (5 bases). Germline V gives CDR1 SGHDN, CDR2 FVKESK. There are 14 residues in the CDR3. Trimming pared 4 bases from V and 3 bases from J, leaving 10 bases between. The CDR3 coding sequence is TGTGCCAGCAGCCGTGGGGGGGATGGAAACACCATATATTTT. Its protein is CASSRGGDGNTIYF. Supplemented by reference TRBV14 and TRBJ1-3, the full variable domain reads EAGVTQFPSHSVIEKGQTVTLRCDPISGHDNLYWYRRVMGKEIKFLLHFVKESKQDESGMPNNRFLAERTGGTYSTLKVQPAELEDSGVYFCASSRGGDGNTIYFGEGSWLTVV.

The chain has TRBV10-3 and TRBJ1-2; the match to TRBD1 covers 9 bases. CDR3 size: 15 residues. Germline V lookup: CDR1 ENHRY, CDR2 SYGVKD. With 4 bases clipped from V and 6 bases from J, the junction kept 9 bases outside the gene matches. CDR3 sequence: CAISGTGEDSNGYTF. The CDR3, as DNA: TGTGCCATCAGTGGGACAGGGGAAGACTCGAATGGCTACACCTTC.

This clonotype showed up just a few times. The rearrangement uses TRBV29-1 and TRBJ2-2, with a weak D call TRBD2 (6 bases). CDR3 length equals 10 residues. CDR1 SQVTM and CDR2 ANQGSEA come from the germline V gene. This CDR3 reads CGGTAGELFF. In DNA, the CDR3 is TGCGGAGGGACGGCCGGGGAGCTGTTTTTT.

About this clonotype itself: A much more abundant neighbour one base away suggests this may be a read error. V gene TRBV29-1 combines with J gene TRBJ1-1; D ambiguous. This CDR3 comprises 11 residues. The germline V gene encodes CDR1 SQVTM and CDR2 ANQGSEA. The CDR3 DNA is TGCAGCGCTGAATTCCTCACTGAAGCTTTCTTT. It specifies CSAEFLTEAFF.

The J gene is TRBJ2-7, the V gene TRBV29-1, with 11 bases fitting TRBD2. Trimming removed 0 bases from V and 2 bases from J; junction bases left unmatched: 3. The CDR3 is 15 amino acids. Germline lookup yields CDR1 SQVTM and CDR2 ANQGSEA. CDR3 protein: CSVEDGTSGPYEQYF. The DNA for the CDR3 is TGCAGCGTTGAAGATGGGACTAGCGGACCCTACGAGCAGTACTTC.

A few counts support this clonotype. The chain employs TRBV24-1 and TRBJ1-5; the D gene is possibly TRBD1 (6 bases). The V end was cut by 5 bases, the J end by 7 bases, with 20 bases between. This CDR3 spans 16 amino acids. Germline assignment: CDR1 KGHDR and CDR2 SFDVKD. The CDR3 spells CATSGPRQVVGQPQHF. The DNA for the CDR3 is TGTGCCACCAGTGGCCCCAGACAGGTCGTAGGGCAGCCCCAGCATTTT.

The rearrangement joins TRBV3-1 to TRBJ2-7, with 11 nucleotides matching TRBD1. The CDR3 is 16 residues long. Germline V gene sequence: CDR1 LGHDT, CDR2 YNNKEL (reference sequence). V lost 3 bases to trimming and J lost 9 bases; unmatched junction nucleotides: 13. CDR3 in amino acids: CASSQRAGTGGSWQYF. The CDR3 coding sequence is TGTGCCAGCAGCCAGAGAGCCGGGACAGGGGGGTCATGGCAGTACTTC.

This clonotype was seen more than once but under ten times. The chain is built from TRBV4-1 and TRBJ1-2, with D perhaps matching TRBD1 (6 bases). Germline V gives CDR1 MGHRA, CDR2 YSYEKL. The CDR3 length is 15 residues. V dropped 0 bases and J dropped 4 bases, with 12 bases sitting between them. The CDR3 here is CASSQDRRGAYGYTF. The CDR3, as DNA: TGCGCCAGCAGCCAAGACCGGAGGGGGGCCTATGGCTACACCTTC.

A few counts support this clonotype. The chain recombines TRBV7-2 with TRBJ2-7; D gene uncertain. This CDR3 spans 14 amino acids. V lost 5 bases and J lost 0, with 11 bases in between. The V gene's germline CDR1 is SGHTA and CDR2 FQGNSA. The CDR3 nucleotides are TGTGCCAGCAGCCCGGATGTATTCTCCTACGAGCAGTACTTC. Protein: CASSPDVFSYEQYF. The variable domain in full, completed from reference TRBV7-2 and TRBJ2-7, reads GAGVSQSPSNKVTEKGKDVELRCDPISGHTALYWYRQSLGQGLEFLIYFQGNSAPDKSGLPSDRFSAERTGGSVSTLTIQRTQQEDSAVYLCASSPDVFSYEQYFGPGTRLTVT.

The V gene is TRBV7-2, the J gene TRBJ2-7, with 7 bases identical to TRBD2. The CDR3 has 16 amino acids. Per the germline V gene, CDR1 is SGHTA and CDR2 is FQGNSA. V lost 1 base and J lost 1; bases outside the gene matches: 7. The DNA of the CDR3 is TGTGCCAGCAGCTTAGTACCTAGCGGCAAATCCTACGAGCAGTACTTC. It is translated as CASSLVPSGKSYEQYF.

This clonotype was counted between two and nine times. This chain uses TRBV18 with TRBJ2-3, with D unresolved. The V end lost 0 bases, the J end lost 2 bases, and 6 bases lay between the germline ends. CDR1 is KGHSH, CDR2 LQKENI, per germline. The CDR3 runs 14 residues. The CDR3 DNA reads as TGTGCCAGCTCACCACCTAGACTCACAGATACGCAGTATTTT. It encodes CASSPPRLTDTQYF.

This clonotype was detected many times. This rearrangement joins TRBV7-9 to TRBJ1-5, with D perhaps matching TRBD1 (5 bases). The CDR3 consists of 14 residues. Trimming cost V 4 bases and J 11 bases, with 18 bases left between them. Germline values: CDR1 SEHNR, CDR2 FQNEAQ (reference sequence). Here the CDR3 DNA reads TGTGCCAGCAGCTCAGAAATGGACACCGGGGCCCAGCATTTT. The encoded protein is CASSSEMDTGAQHF.

This clonotype came up a few times. The genes are TRBV4-2 and TRBJ2-7; no clear D. The V end was cut by 0 bases, the J end by 3 bases, with 12 bases between. The CDR3 is 15 amino acids. Germline values: CDR1 LGHNA, CDR2 YNFKEQ. The CDR3: CASSQEVGPYYEQYF. CDR3 in DNA: TGTGCCAGCAGCCAAGAAGTAGGTCCTTACTACGAGCAGTACTTC.

This clonotype was counted only a few times. The J gene is TRBJ1-6, the V gene TRBV25-1; 7 bases match TRBD1. The germline gives CDR1 MGHDK, CDR2 SYGVNS. With 4 bases clipped from V and 6 bases from J, the junction kept 9 bases outside the gene matches. The CDR3 runs 16 residues. The CDR3 DNA follows: TGTGCCAGCAGTGCCCCCGACAGGGCCGGTAATTCACCCCTCCACTTT. Encoded protein: CASSAPDRAGNSPLHF.

This clonotype was seen a handful of times. The chain combines TRBV5-1 with TRBJ1-1, with 7 bases that match TRBD1. Germline CDR1 reads SGHRS; CDR2 reads YFSETQ. The trim removed 0 bases at V and 1 base at J, leaving 15 bases unmatched. This CDR3 has 19 residues. This CDR3 is CASSLEPALAGGSNTEAFF. Written as DNA, the CDR3 is TGCGCCAGCAGCTTGGAACCAGCTTTGGCAGGGGGGTCGAACACTGAAGCTTTCTTT.

The V and J genes are TRBV29-1 and TRBJ2-5; D gene ambiguous. CDR3 size: 11 residues. Per the germline V gene, CDR1 is SQVTM and CDR2 is ANQGSEA. V dropped 4 bases and J dropped 1 base, with 4 bases sitting between them. The CDR3 DNA sequence: TGCAGCGTTGCAGGCCAAGAGACCCAGTACTTC. Translating it yields CSVAGQETQYF.

A few counts support this clonotype. V is TRBV5-1 and J is TRBJ1-3; D is ambiguous. The germline CDR1 and CDR2 sequences are SGHRS and YFSETQ. Trimming cost V 1 base and J 3 bases, with 8 bases left between them. The CDR3 loop spans 14 amino acids. This chain's CDR3 is CASSLSTDGNTIYF. DNA of the CDR3: TGCGCCAGCAGCTTGTCGACTGATGGAAACACCATATATTTT. The full variable domain, completed using reference TRBV5-1 and TRBJ1-3, is KAGVTQTPRYLIKTRGQQVTLSCSPISGHRSVSWYQQTPGQGLQFLFEYFSETQRNKGNFPGRFSGRQFSNSRSEMNVSTLELGDSALYLCASSLSTDGNTIYFGEGSWLTVV.

This sequence joins TRBV5-6 and TRBJ2-3; D is uncertain. Germline lookup yields CDR1 SGHDT and CDR2 YYEEEE. This CDR3 is built from 14 residues. V lost 4 bases to trimming and J lost 1 base, with 10 bases between them. This CDR3 reads CASSHDVGTDTQYF. As DNA, the CDR3 is TGTGCCAGCAGCCACGATGTCGGCACAGATACGCAGTATTTT.

The chain has TRBV7-2 and TRBJ2-7, with 10 bases aligning to TRBD2. The CDR3 extends over 17 amino acids. The V gene's germline CDR1 is SGHTA and CDR2 FQGNSA. V lost 0 bases, J lost 0 bases, and 5 bases stayed unmatched. The CDR3 region is CASSLAPGLAYSYEQYF. The CDR3, as DNA: TGTGCCAGCAGCTTAGCACCGGGACTAGCGTACTCCTACGAGCAGTACTTC.

This clonotype was detected a few times. V is TRBV3-1 and J is TRBJ2-3; TRBD2 aligns across 7 bases. The J segment lost 7 bases and the V segment lost 0 bases, leaving 10 bases of the junction unmatched. The CDR3 length is 16 residues. Germline V gene lookup returns CDR1 LGHDT and CDR2 YNNKEL (reference sequence). The CDR3 is CASSQEKGGSPYTQYF. The CDR3, as DNA: TGTGCCAGCAGCCAAGAGAAGGGAGGGTCCCCCTATACGCAGTATTTT.

This rearrangement joins TRBV27 to TRBJ2-1; D gene unclear. The CDR3 totals 12 residues. Trimming removed 6 bases at V and 8 bases at J, with 11 bases between. Germline loops: CDR1 MNHEY, CDR2 SMNVEV (reference sequence). The CDR3 here is CASSHTLYEQFF. In nucleotides, the CDR3 is TGTGCCAGCAGCCATACCCTATATGAGCAGTTCTTC.

This clonotype has ten or more counts. This rearrangement joins TRBV12-3 or TRBV12-4 to TRBJ1-4; D might be TRBD1 (5 bases). This CDR3 is built from 12 residues. Deletions cut 6 bases from V and 7 bases from J, with 9 bases between. Here the CDR3 DNA reads TGTGCCAGCAGCCCCGGGGGTGAAAAACTGTTTTTT. Translating it yields CASSPGGEKLFF.

This clonotype was counted a few times. This CDR3 is CASSLRDGGASNEQFF. The DNA for the CDR3 is TGTGCCAGCAGCTTAAGAGACGGGGGAGCCAGCAATGAGCAGTTCTTC. The chain carries TRBV7-2 and TRBJ2-1; the D gene is possibly TRBD2 (6 bases). The CDR3 has 16 residues. CDR1 SGHTA and CDR2 FQGNSA come from the germline V gene. V lost 2 bases and J 6 bases, leaving 17 bases between the germline ends.

In its sample, this clonotype was seen a few times. The rearrangement links TRBV20-1 to TRBJ1-1, with 8 bases lining up with TRBD1. The J segment lost 5 bases and the V segment lost 4 bases, leaving 18 bases of the junction unmatched. The CDR3 covers 17 residues. Germline V CDR1 and CDR2: DFQATT, SNEGSKA (reference sequence). CDR3 coding DNA: TGCAGTGCTAAGCGGGGTACTTGGACAGGGAGCGAAACTGAAGCTTTCTTT. This codes for CSAKRGTWTGSETEAFF.

Many counts were recorded for this clonotype. The rearrangement links TRBV30 to TRBJ1-6; possible D gene TRBD1, 6 bases. This CDR3 region has 15 residues. CDR1 is GTSNPN, CDR2 SVGIG, per germline (reference sequence). The V end was cut by 0 bases, the J end by 5 bases, with 11 bases between. CDR3 region: CAWSVLNRDNSPLHF. The CDR3 DNA is TGTGCCTGGAGTGTACTTAACAGGGATAATTCACCCCTCCACTTT.

Only a few counts were recorded for this clonotype. The V gene is TRBV11-2, the J gene TRBJ2-4, with D tentatively TRBD1 (6 bases). The CDR3 is 13 amino acids. From germline, CDR1 is SGHAT and CDR2 FQNNGV. With 5 bases removed from V and 6 bases from J, the gap between germline ends came to 11 bases. The CDR3 DNA reads as TGTGCCAGCAGCCGTGGACAGCTAAACATTCAGTACTTC. Translation: CASSRGQLNIQYF.

In this sample, this clonotype turned up many times. The V and J genes are TRBV20-1 and TRBJ2-1; 7 bases fit TRBD1. This CDR3 contains 14 residues. The germline V gene has CDR1 DFQATT and CDR2 SNEGSKA (reference sequence). V lost 5 bases to trimming and J lost 0 bases; unmatched junction nucleotides: 4. The CDR3 loop is CSAGTEYSYNEQFF. For the CDR3, the DNA is TGCAGTGCTGGGACAGAATACTCCTACAATGAGCAGTTCTTC.

This clonotype was observed a few times. The gene calls are TRBV12-3 or TRBV12-4 and TRBJ2-7, with unresolved D. The CDR3 extends over 13 amino acids. Trimming left V 6 bases short and J 6 bases short, with 15 bases between. CDR3 DNA sequence: TGTGCCAGCAGCCCATCGGCGGCTGGCGAGCAGTACTTC. Amino acids: CASSPSAAGEQYF.

This clonotype has more than one count but fewer than ten. This rearrangement joins TRBV28 to TRBJ2-5, with D maybe TRBD1 (7 bases). The germline gives CDR1 MDHEN, CDR2 SYDVKM. V lost 0 bases and J lost 5, with 10 bases in between. CDR3 length: 14 residues. The DNA for the CDR3 is TGTGCCAGCAGTTTATGGCAGGGGGGCGAGACCCAGTACTTC. This gives the protein CASSLWQGGETQYF.

This clonotype appeared many times. The rearrangement joins TRBV18 to TRBJ2-7, with 9 nucleotides matching TRBD2. CDR1 KGHSH and CDR2 LQKENI come from the germline V gene. The V segment lost 0 bases and the J segment 2 bases; nucleotides outside the gene matches: 8. The CDR3 runs to 17 residues. CDR3 nucleotides: TGTGCCAGCTCACCACCGAGAGGAGTAGCGGGGGCCTACGAGCAGTACTTC. Protein: CASSPPRGVAGAYEQYF.